Below are 22 T cell receptor beta chains sequenced from a single sample in a study of CDR3 diversity in severe acne. TCRdb reprocessed the PCR reads via MiXCR and lists one record per CDR3 protein. The sample has more than 80,000 distinct CDR3 sequences, 45% to 50% seen once. Sample: blood. The receptors derive from a male donor with severe acne vulgaris.

This clonotype was observed many times. This chain links TRBV9 with TRBJ2-5; D could derive from TRBD1 or TRBD2 (5 bases each). This CDR3 contains 15 residues. The V gene lost 0 bases and the J gene lost 2 bases, with 11 bases spanning the gap. CDR1 is SGDLS, CDR2 YYNGEE, per germline. CDR3 coding DNA: TGTGCCAGCAGCGTAGTCGATGGGGGACAAGAGACCCAGTACTTC. Amino acids: CASSVVDGGQETQYF.

The rearrangement links TRBV9 to TRBJ1-4; D unresolved. Germline V lookup: CDR1 SGDLS, CDR2 YYNGEE. The CDR3 covers 18 residues. V was clipped by 4 bases and J by 0 bases, with 19 bases between them. The CDR3 nucleotides are TGTGCCAGCAGCCCCCACCTGGATCCCCTTGCAACTAATGAAAAACTGTTTTTT. It yields the protein CASSPHLDPLATNEKLFF. Full variable domain (remainder filled in from reference TRBV9 and TRBJ1-4): DSGVTQTPKHLITATGQRVTLRCSPRSGDLSVYWYQQSLDQGLQFLIQYYNGEERAKGNILERFSAQQFPDLHSELNLSSLELGDSALYFCASSPHLDPLATNEKLFFGSGTQLSVL.

The genes are TRBV19 and TRBJ2-2; no firm D call. V was cut by 5 bases and J by 1 base, with 5 bases left in between. Germline CDR1 and CDR2: LNHDA and SQIVND (reference sequence). The CDR3 extends over 13 amino acids. CDR3 in amino acids: CASSWRNTGELFF. DNA of the CDR3: TGTGCCAGTAGTTGGAGGAACACCGGGGAGCTGTTTTTT.

Turning to this clonotype: One end of the junction varies from germline; a read error may be responsible. The chain links TRBV11-2 to TRBJ1-1, with TRBD1 identical over 9 bases. The CDR3 is 14 residues long. From germline, CDR1 is SGHAT and CDR2 FQNNGV. CDR3 sequence: CASSPTGGGTGAFF. In nucleotides, the CDR3 is TGTGCCAGCAGCCCGACAGGGGGTGGAACTGGAGCTTTCTTT.

As DNA, the CDR3 is TGTGCCAGCAGCCGGGGGGACAGGGGGCTGGAGACCCAGTACTTC. Its protein is CASSRGDRGLETQYF. The gene calls are TRBV11-2 and TRBJ2-5, with 12 bases that match TRBD1. Germline CDR1 and CDR2: SGHAT and FQNNGV. Germline trimming cut 5 bases from V and 5 bases from J; bases unmatched to any gene: 6. CDR3 length: 15 amino acids.

This clonotype was detected many times. The chain links TRBV20-1 to TRBJ2-2; D is undetermined. Germline values: CDR1 DFQATT, CDR2 SNEGSKA (reference sequence). This CDR3 is 13 amino acids long. Trimming removed 0 bases at V and 6 bases at J, with 8 bases between. The CDR3 loop is CSARDRGAGELFF. The CDR3 nucleotides are TGCAGTGCTAGAGATCGTGGGGCCGGGGAGCTGTTTTTT.

This clonotype has just a few counts. This chain joins TRBV18 and TRBJ2-7, with 7 nucleotides matching TRBD1. With V trimmed by 1 base and J by 3 bases, 3 bases remained unmatched. Germline V CDR1 and CDR2: KGHSH, LQKENI. CDR3 size: 14 residues. The CDR3 bases are TGTGCCAGCTCACCACAACAGGGGCGCTACGAGCAGTACTTC. Translating gives CASSPQQGRYEQYF.

This clonotype was recorded many times. The V call is TRBV7-3, the J call TRBJ2-2, with D perhaps matching TRBD1 or TRBD2 (5 bases each). V lost 3 bases, J lost 0 bases, and 8 bases lay in between. This CDR3 has 15 residues. The germline V gene has CDR1 SGHTA and CDR2 FQGTGA. This chain's CDR3 is CASSLGTANTGELFF. The CDR3 region has the DNA TGTGCCAGCAGCTTGGGGACGGCGAACACCGGGGAGCTGTTTTTT. The entire variable domain, with the rest obtained from reference TRBV7-3 and TRBJ2-2, is as follows: GAGVSQTPSNKVTEKGKYVELRCDPISGHTALYWYRQSLGQGPEFLIYFQGTGAADDSGLPNDRFFAVRPEGSVSTLKIQRTERGDSAVYLCASSLGTANTGELFFGEGSRLTVL.

This clonotype has a single count. This may arise from a read error, as a much more abundant clone is one base away. The chain carries TRBV7-1 and TRBJ2-2; perhaps TRBD2 as D (6 bases). TRBV7-1 is treated as an ORF (open reading frame) with a function not yet certain. Trimming pared 3 bases from V and 4 bases from J, leaving 15 bases between. The CDR3 loop spans 16 amino acids. This CDR3 is CASSSGWRGSTGELFF. CDR3 nucleotide sequence: TGTGCCAGCAGCTCCGGATGGAGGGGAAGCACCGGGGAGCTGTTTTTT.

This clonotype has just one count. This CDR3 fails to terminate in the conserved phenylalanine or tryptophan, so it likely reflects a read error. The DNA is omitted, as the CDR3 cannot be located on it reliably, and the CDR3 follows TCRdb's listing. This sequence joins TRBV5-1 and TRBJ2-1; TRBD1 is the table's D call, not checked against the DNA. The CDR3 is 14 residues long, counting both termini. CDR1 is SGHRS and CDR2 is YFSETQ in the germline V gene. The CDR3: CASSLAAGGDELFL.

This rearrangement joins TRBV29-1 to TRBJ2-7; D is uncertain. Germline lookup yields CDR1 SQVTM and CDR2 ANQGSEA. Trimming took 1 base from V and 6 from J, leaving 10 bases between them. CDR3 size: 12 residues. The CDR3 DNA is TGCAGCGTTGAAGTACGGATGGGCGAGCAGTACTTC. This gives the protein CSVEVRMGEQYF.

This sequence joins TRBV20-1 and TRBJ1-3, with TRBD1 as a possible D gene (6 bases). Germline-derived CDR1 and CDR2 are DFQATT and SNEGSKA (reference sequence). This CDR3 has 15 amino acids. Trimming took 4 bases from V and 8 from J, leaving 21 bases between them. The CDR3 reads CSANGTPDSGYTIYF. The CDR3 coding sequence is TGCAGTGCTAACGGGACACCGGATTCGGGCTACACCATATATTTT.

The chain employs TRBV20-1 and TRBJ2-2; 7 positions agree with TRBD2. V lost 3 bases and J lost 3; bases outside the gene matches: 1. Looked up from germline, CDR1 is DFQATT and CDR2 is SNEGSKA (reference sequence). This CDR3 spans 13 amino acids. CDR3: CSASGRYTGELFF. In nucleotides, the CDR3 is TGCAGTGCTAGCGGGAGGTACACCGGGGAGCTGTTTTTT.

This clonotype was seen more than once but under ten times. In DNA form, the CDR3 reads TGTGCCAGCAGCCAACGGGACAGGGGATTCTATGGCTACACCTTC. As protein: CASSQRDRGFYGYTF. V and J are TRBV7-2 and TRBJ1-2, with 10 positions matching TRBD1. Germline CDR1 SGHTA, CDR2 FQGNSA. The CDR3 is 15 residues long. With V trimmed by 5 bases and J by 4 bases, 7 bases remained unmatched. Drawing the rest from reference TRBV7-2 and TRBJ1-2, the complete variable domain is GAGVSQSPSNKVTEKGKDVELRCDPISGHTALYWYRQSLGQGLEFLIYFQGNSAPDKSGLPSDRFSAERTGGSVSTLTIQRTQQEDSAVYLCASSQRDRGFYGYTFGSGTRLTVV.

This rearrangement joins TRBV19 to TRBJ2-7, with D tentatively TRBD1 (5 bases). Germline V CDR1 and CDR2: LNHDA, SQIVND (reference sequence). V was cut by 5 bases and J by 0 bases, with 11 bases left in between. The CDR3 length is 14 residues. Written as DNA, the CDR3 is TGTGCCAGTAGTCCCTTCGACAGCTCCTACGAGCAGTACTTC. Translated, it gives CASSPFDSSYEQYF.

Of note for this clonotype: This clone may be a read error of a much larger clone one base away. The CDR3 loop reads CASSRTYSYEQYF. The CDR3 nucleotides are TGTGCCAGCAGTAGGACTTACTCCTACGAGCAGTACTTC. This chain connects TRBV6-1 to TRBJ2-7; TRBD2 might be the D (5 bases). CDR1 MNHNS and CDR2 SASEGT come from the germline V gene. With 5 bases removed from V and 0 bases from J, the gap between germline ends came to 8 bases. The CDR3 has 13 amino acids.

The chain links TRBV6-2 or TRBV6-3 to TRBJ2-1; TRBD2 might be the D (6 bases). This CDR3 spans 14 amino acids. Trimming stripped 5 bases from V and 4 bases from J, with 12 bases between. The germline CDR1 and CDR2 sequences are MNHEY and SVGEGT. CDR3 residues: CASSKPGGYNEQFF. CDR3 sequence (DNA): TGTGCCAGCAGTAAGCCCGGGGGATACAATGAGCAGTTCTTC.

As regards this clonotype: One end of the junction is discordant with germline, which a read error may explain. The J gene is TRBJ2-4, the V gene TRBV6-5; D is tentatively TRBD1 or TRBD2 (7 bases each). The length of the CDR3 is 16 residues. Germline lookup yields CDR1 MNHEY and CDR2 SVGAGI. The CDR3 coding sequence is TGTGCCAGCGGTTACTCGTGGGACAGCGGGACAGATACGCAGTACTTC. Translated, it gives CASGYSWDSGTDTQYF.

To note about this clonotype: Likely a read error: the CDR3 ends without its conserved phenylalanine or tryptophan. The DNA is left out, because the CDR3 cannot be placed on it with certainty; the CDR3 is given as TCRdb lists it. The chain joins TRBV7-9 to TRBJ2-7; the DNA was not compared with TRBD2, the D call given in the table. The CDR3 is made up of 12 amino acids, end residues included. Per germline, CDR1 SEHNR and CDR2 FQNEAQ (reference sequence). CDR3 amino acids: CASNAGGQFFGP.

This clonotype was found once. Without the conserved terminal phenylalanine or tryptophan, this CDR3 likely stems from a read error. The limits of the CDR3 on the DNA are not certain, so only TCRdb's listed CDR3 is given. This chain joins TRBV29-1 and TRBJ1-4; TRBD1 reflects the table's D call only, with no check against the DNA. Ends included, the CDR3 has 14 residues. Germline CDR1 and CDR2: SQVTM and ANQGSEA. CDR3 sequence reads: CSVQGSPGTGGEKL.

The gene calls are TRBV7-9 and TRBJ1-2; D is uncertain. CDR3 length: 12 residues. V gave up 3 bases and J gave up 11 bases, with 13 bases separating them. Per germline, CDR1 SEHNR and CDR2 FQNEAQ (reference sequence). The CDR3 protein is CASSLDAASYTF. The CDR3 region has the DNA TGTGCCAGCAGCTTGGACGCAGCGAGTTACACCTTC.

This clonotype occurred many times. The chain has TRBV11-2 and TRBJ2-1, with 15 nucleotides matching TRBD2. Germline CDR1 is SGHAT and CDR2 is FQNNGV. The CDR3 consists of 17 residues. V lost 5 bases to trimming and J lost 5 bases; unmatched junction nucleotides: 7. The CDR3 reads CASSRRTSGRADNEQFF. The DNA of the CDR3 is TGTGCCAGCAGCCGGAGGACTAGCGGGAGGGCGGACAATGAGCAGTTCTTC. Supplemented by reference TRBV11-2 and TRBJ2-1, the full variable domain reads EAGVAQSPRYKIIEKRQSVAFWCNPISGHATLYWYQQILGQGPKLLIQFQNNGVVDDSQLPKDRFSAERLKGVDSTLKIQPAKLEDSAVYLCASSRRTSGRADNEQFFGPGTRLTVL.